This entry lists 27 T cell receptor beta chains sequenced from one sample in a study of cytomegalovirus exposure and HLA in healthy donors. 13 Jbeta primers and 60 Vbeta primers were used for the PCR. Method: immunoSEQ multiplex PCR; TCRdb's copy keeps in-frame clones and lacks some. Of some 60,000 clones detected, around 87% appear once; the ten largest clones hold about 1.5%. The sequencing input was PBMCs. Receptors were obtained from a man aged 18 to 29 in good health and CMV-seronegative.

This chain connects TRBV5-1 to TRBJ2-3; 7 positions agree with TRBD1. Unmatched junction bases numbered 4, after V lost 4 bases and J lost 2 bases. CDR3 size: 14 residues. Germline V CDR1 and CDR2: SGHRS, YFSETQ. CDR3: CASSPGQTTDTQYF. DNA for the CDR3: TGCGCCAGCAGCCCGGGACAGACCACAGATACGCAGTATTTT.

The chain recombines TRBV10-3 with TRBJ1-2, with 11 bases matching TRBD1. After removal of 11 bases from V and 0 bases from J, the junction contained 5 bases not matched to a gene. Per germline, CDR1 ENHRY and CDR2 SYGVKD. This CDR3 is built from 14 residues. CDR3 DNA sequence: TGTGCCTGTGGACAGGGGGCTGCTAACTATGGCTACACCTTC. Encoded protein: CACGQGAANYGYTF.

This clone turned up a few times. The chain carries TRBV4-2 and TRBJ2-6; TRBD2 agrees at 7 bases. The CDR3 runs to 19 residues. Germline trimming cut 0 bases from V and 0 bases from J; bases unmatched to any gene: 8. Germline loops: CDR1 LGHNA, CDR2 YNFKEQ. The CDR3 region has the DNA TGTGCCAGCAGCCAAGAACCCCAGCGGGGTGTCTCTGGGGCCAACGTCCTGACTTTC. Residues: CASSQEPQRGVSGANVLTF.

This clone showed up just once. The genes are TRBV28 and TRBJ2-7; 10 nucleotides line up with TRBD1. Germline values: CDR1 MDHEN, CDR2 SYDVKM. The CDR3 runs to 15 residues. V dropped 4 bases and J dropped 2; count of bases not matched to a gene: 5. The CDR3 DNA follows: TGTGCCAGCAGTTCCTCAGGACAGGGGGCCTACGAGCAGTACTTC. Residues: CASSSSGQGAYEQYF.

This chain connects TRBV28 to TRBJ2-5; tentative D call: TRBD2 (6 bases). Trimming cost V 4 bases and J 7 bases, with 13 bases left between them. Germline-derived CDR1 and CDR2 are MDHEN and SYDVKM. The CDR3 is made up of 13 amino acids. In DNA, the CDR3 is TGTGCCAGCAGTTCCGTGGGAGCGGGGACCCAGTACTTC. This encodes CASSSVGAGTQYF.

This chain connects TRBV9 to TRBJ1-3, with 9 bases fitting TRBD1. Germline V lookup: CDR1 SGDLS, CDR2 YYNGEE. The V gene end was trimmed by 0 bases and the J gene end by 9 bases; junction bases not matched to a gene: 7. The CDR3 covers 15 residues. The CDR3 here is CASSVAGQGIGTIYF. Written as DNA, the CDR3 is TGTGCCAGCAGCGTAGCGGGACAGGGAATCGGCACCATATATTTT. Full variable domain (rest looked up from reference TRBV9 and TRBJ1-3): DSGVTQTPKHLITATGQRVTLRCSPRSGDLSVYWYQQSLDQGLQFLIQYYNGEERAKGNILERFSAQQFPDLHSELNLSSLELGDSALYFCASSVAGQGIGTIYFGEGSWLTVV.

The chain links TRBV11-2 to TRBJ1-1; possible D gene TRBD1, 5 bases. The CDR3 is 13 residues long. The ends were cut back, 6 bases at V and 6 bases at J, with 14 bases in the middle. Germline CDR1 is SGHAT and CDR2 is FQNNGV. In nucleotides, the CDR3 is TGTGCCAGCAGGGAATCTGGGGGGGCTGAAGCTTTCTTT. Protein sequence: CASRESGGAEAFF.

This clone came up a few times. The V call is TRBV5-1, the J call TRBJ1-2, with a possible D match to TRBD1 (5 bases). This CDR3 is built from 14 residues. V was shortened by 6 bases and J by 0 bases, with 12 bases between the two germline ends. Germline V CDR1 and CDR2: SGHRS, YFSETQ. The CDR3 reads CASKMDISNYGYTF. In DNA form, the CDR3 reads TGCGCCAGCAAGATGGACATATCTAACTATGGCTACACCTTC.

This clone was detected only a few times. This chain uses TRBV6-6 with TRBJ2-1; 7 bases are shared with TRBD2. The CDR3 is made up of 13 amino acids. Germline CDR1 and CDR2: MNHNY and SVGAGI (reference sequence). With 7 bases clipped from V and 10 bases from J, the junction kept 10 bases outside the gene matches. CDR3 nucleotides: TGTGCCAGCATCGGGGGGTATGAACTAGAGCAGTTCTTC. Its protein is CASIGGYELEQFF.

The genes are TRBV7-2 and TRBJ2-7, with 10 bases that match TRBD2. Losses at the gene ends were 5 bases for V and 5 bases for J; bases not matched to a gene: 9. Germline V gene data show CDR1 as SGHTA and CDR2 as FQGNSA. The CDR3 sequence is 15 residues long. The CDR3, as DNA: TGTGCCAGCAGCCTGAAGCGGGGGGGCTTTGACGAGCAGTACTTC. It is translated as CASSLKRGGFDEQYF.

This clone turned up a few times. The chain employs TRBV30 and TRBJ2-4, with D hard to call. The ends were cut back, 1 base at V and 0 bases at J, with 13 bases in the middle. Germline V gene data show CDR1 as GTSNPN and CDR2 as SVGIG (reference sequence). The CDR3 loop spans 16 amino acids. CDR3 sequence: CAWSEITALAKNIQYF. The CDR3 DNA reads TGTGCCTGGAGTGAGATCACAGCTCTAGCCAAAAACATTCAGTACTTC.

This clone was seen a handful of times. This chain connects TRBV19 to TRBJ2-7; D gene ambiguous. V lost 4 bases and J lost 0, with 10 bases in between. CDR3 length: 14 amino acids. Germline V gene data show CDR1 as LNHDA and CDR2 as SQIVND (reference sequence). The CDR3 nucleotides are TGTGCCAGTAGTAGCAGAACCAACTCCTACGAGCAGTACTTC. Translating it yields CASSSRTNSYEQYF.

The chain uses TRBV28 and TRBJ2-4; possibly TRBD2 for D (6 bases). The CDR3 covers 17 residues. Looked up from germline, CDR1 is MDHEN and CDR2 is SYDVKM. V lost 6 bases to trimming and J lost 1 base, with 19 bases between them. Written as DNA, the CDR3 is TGTGCCAGCAGCCTCCCTCACCGGGAGAGGGCCAAAAACATTCAGTACTTC. Its translation: CASSLPHRERAKNIQYF.

This chain connects TRBV20-1 to TRBJ2-7; D call uncertain. Germline V gene data show CDR1 as DFQATT and CDR2 as SNEGSKA (reference sequence). V was clipped by 0 bases and J by 3 bases, with 3 bases between them. This CDR3 is 11 amino acids long. CDR3 region: CSARDNYEQYF. As DNA, the CDR3 is TGCAGTGCTAGAGACAACTACGAGCAGTACTTC.

V is TRBV11-2 and J is TRBJ2-7; D possibly corresponds to TRBD1 (5 bases). This CDR3 is built from 15 residues. Trimming took 1 base from V and 0 from J, leaving 10 bases between them. Germline V gene sequence: CDR1 SGHAT, CDR2 FQNNGV. The CDR3, as DNA: TGTGCCAGCAGCTTAGGACAGTGGAGCTCCTACGAGCAGTACTTC. This encodes CASSLGQWSSYEQYF.

This clone was seen a handful of times. The chain joins TRBV18 to TRBJ2-7; 12 bases match TRBD2. The CDR3 totals 14 residues. V was pared by 5 bases and J by 2 bases, with 1 base of the junction left unmatched. The V gene's germline CDR1 is KGHSH and CDR2 LQKENI. This CDR3 is CASSSSGGAYEQYF. CDR3 DNA: TGTGCCAGCTCATCTAGCGGGGGGGCCTACGAGCAGTACTTC.

The chain carries TRBV6-5 and TRBJ2-5; unclear D gene. The better agreement between TRBJ2-7 and the DNA end casts doubt on the J call. The CDR3 is 14 residues long. Germline V gene data show CDR1 as MNHEY and CDR2 as SVGAGI. CDR3 amino acids: CASSYSRVSYEQYF. Written as DNA, the CDR3 is TGTGCCAGCAGTTACTCGCGTGTATCCTACGAGCAGTACTTC.

The chain couples TRBV28 to TRBJ2-7, with 9 positions matching TRBD1. V lost 7 bases to trimming and J lost 2 bases; unmatched junction nucleotides: 6. Looked up from germline, CDR1 is MDHEN and CDR2 is SYDVKM. This CDR3 contains 14 residues. The chain's CDR3 is CASIPGQGAYEQYF. The DNA for the CDR3 is TGTGCCAGCATCCCGGGACAGGGTGCCTACGAGCAGTACTTC.

The chain has TRBV27 and TRBJ1-1; 8 bases are a match to TRBD1. The CDR3 extends over 15 amino acids. Trimming took 5 bases from V and 4 from J; bases not matched to a gene: 9. The V gene's germline CDR1 is MNHEY and CDR2 SMNVEV (reference sequence). CDR3 sequence (DNA): TGTGCCAGCAGTCCCGGACAGGGCTGGAGCACTGAAGCTTTCTTT. It yields the protein CASSPGQGWSTEAFF.

The gene calls are TRBV6-5 and TRBJ2-7, with TRBD1 matching 10 bases. The CDR3 runs to 15 residues. Trimming took 6 bases from V and 6 from J; bases not matched to a gene: 11. Germline V CDR1 and CDR2: MNHEY, SVGAGI. This chain's CDR3 is CASSRKPGQGREQYF. CDR3 DNA sequence: TGTGCCAGCAGCCGAAAGCCGGGACAGGGGCGCGAGCAGTACTTC.

The chain uses TRBV29-1 and TRBJ2-2; D uncertain. Between the trimmed V and J ends, which lost 7 bases and 0 bases, there was a span of 9 bases. The CDR3 extends over 13 amino acids. CDR1 is SQVTM, CDR2 ANQGSEA, per germline. CDR3 nucleotide sequence: TGCAGCGCTGACTCTACGAACACCGGGGAGCTGTTTTTT. It yields the protein CSADSTNTGELFF.

The CDR3 DNA follows: TGTGCCAGCAGTACCCTCCCCGCACTCTACAATGAGCAGTTCTTC. Its protein is CASSTLPALYNEQFF. This sequence joins TRBV28 and TRBJ2-1; no reliable D call. Trimming pared 5 bases from V and 3 bases from J, leaving 14 bases between. The CDR3 length is 15 residues. CDR1 and CDR2 (germline): MDHEN, SYDVKM.

The V call is TRBV25-1, the J call TRBJ2-1, with TRBD2 identical over 10 bases. Germline CDR1 and CDR2: MGHDK and SYGVNS. After removal of 2 bases from V and 5 bases from J, the junction contained 3 bases not matched to a gene. The CDR3 is made up of 15 amino acids. CDR3 loop: CASSENLAGDNEQFF. CDR3 nucleotides: TGTGCCAGCAGTGAAAACCTAGCGGGGGACAATGAGCAGTTCTTC.

The chain carries TRBV11-1 and TRBJ2-3; D uncertain. The CDR3 is 12 residues long. CDR1 SGHAT and CDR2 FQDESV come from the germline V gene (reference sequence). The V and J ends lost 7 bases and 3 bases respectively, with 8 bases between them. The CDR3 here is CASNSWTDTQYF. DNA for the CDR3: TGTGCCAGCAACTCTTGGACAGATACGCAGTATTTT. The full variable domain, with the rest looked up from reference TRBV11-1 and TRBJ2-3, is EAEVAQSPRYKITEKSQAVAFWCDPISGHATLYWYRQILGQGPELLVQFQDESVVDDSQLPKDRFSAERLKGVDSTLKIQPAELGDSAMYLCASNSWTDTQYFGPGTRLTVL.

V usage is TRBV11-3 and J usage is TRBJ2-7; weak D call: TRBD1 (5 bases). Trimming shortened V by 0 bases and J by 4 bases, and 10 bases separated the two germline ends. CDR1 is SGHNT and CDR2 is YENEEA in the germline V gene. The CDR3 is 14 amino acids. The CDR3 DNA sequence: TGTGCCAGCAGCTTAGACCGGACACTTTACGAGCAGTACTTC. As protein: CASSLDRTLYEQYF.

The chain links TRBV30 to TRBJ2-7; TRBD1 is a possible D gene (5 bases). Germline V gene data show CDR1 as GTSNPN and CDR2 as SVGIG (reference sequence). V shed 3 bases and J shed 4 bases, with 7 bases lying between them. The CDR3 contains 11 residues. The CDR3 bases are TGTGCCTGGAGCGACAGTTACGAGCAGTACTTC. This sequence encodes CAWSDSYEQYF.

The chain couples TRBV18 to TRBJ2-2; no definite D call. Germline CDR1 KGHSH, CDR2 LQKENI. V was clipped by 3 bases and J by 6 bases, with 5 bases between them. The CDR3 is made up of 12 amino acids. DNA of the CDR3: TGTGCCAGCTCACCCCGGGCCGGGGAGCTGTTTTTT. It codes for CASSPRAGELFF.